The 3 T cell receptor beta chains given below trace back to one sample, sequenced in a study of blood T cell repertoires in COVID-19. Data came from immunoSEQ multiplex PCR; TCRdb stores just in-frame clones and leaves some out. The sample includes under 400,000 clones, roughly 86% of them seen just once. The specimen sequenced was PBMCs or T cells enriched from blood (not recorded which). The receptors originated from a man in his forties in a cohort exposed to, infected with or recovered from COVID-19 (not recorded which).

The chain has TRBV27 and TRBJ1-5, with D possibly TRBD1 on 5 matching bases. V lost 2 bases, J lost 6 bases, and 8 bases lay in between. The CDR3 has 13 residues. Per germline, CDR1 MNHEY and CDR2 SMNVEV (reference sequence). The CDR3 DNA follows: TGTGCCAGCAGTTTAAGGGGTAGTCAGCCCCAGCATTTT. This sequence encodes CASSLRGSQPQHF.

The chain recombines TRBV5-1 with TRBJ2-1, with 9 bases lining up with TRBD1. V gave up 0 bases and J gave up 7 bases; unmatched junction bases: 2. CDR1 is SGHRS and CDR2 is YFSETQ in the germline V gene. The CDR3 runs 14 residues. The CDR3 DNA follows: TGCGCCAGCAGCTTGGGGACAGGGGTGAATGAGCAGTTCTTC. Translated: CASSLGTGVNEQFF.

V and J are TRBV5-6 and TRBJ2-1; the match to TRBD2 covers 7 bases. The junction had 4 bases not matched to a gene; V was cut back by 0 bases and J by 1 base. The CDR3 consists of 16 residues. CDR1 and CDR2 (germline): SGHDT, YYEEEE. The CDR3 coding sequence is TGTGCCAGCAGCTTGGCCCAGGGAGGGTCCTACAATGAGCAGTTCTTC. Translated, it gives CASSLAQGGSYNEQFF.